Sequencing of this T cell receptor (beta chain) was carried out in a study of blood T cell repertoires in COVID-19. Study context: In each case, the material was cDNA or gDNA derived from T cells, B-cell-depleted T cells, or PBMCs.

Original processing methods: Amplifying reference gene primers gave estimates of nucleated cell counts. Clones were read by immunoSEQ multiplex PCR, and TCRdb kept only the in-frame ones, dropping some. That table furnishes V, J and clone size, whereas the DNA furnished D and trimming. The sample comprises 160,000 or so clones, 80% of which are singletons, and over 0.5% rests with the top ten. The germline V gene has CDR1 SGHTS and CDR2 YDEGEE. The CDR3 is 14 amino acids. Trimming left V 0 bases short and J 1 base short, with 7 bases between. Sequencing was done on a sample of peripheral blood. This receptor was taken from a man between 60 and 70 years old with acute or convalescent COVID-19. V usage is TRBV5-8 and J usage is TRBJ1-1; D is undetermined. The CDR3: CASSLGLGNTEAFF. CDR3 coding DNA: TGTGCCAGCAGCTTGGGGCTAGGGAACACTGAAGCTTTCTTT.